This T cell receptor beta chain was obtained from a study of cytomegalovirus exposure and HLA in healthy donors. The study, taken as a whole, reports: Data from an earlier analysis indicated that most TCR beta V segments were productive either about 90% or about 30% of the time.

The PCR ran on 60 Vbeta and 13 Jbeta primers. Data came from immunoSEQ multiplex PCR; TCRdb stores just in-frame clones and leaves some out. The table lists about 82,000 clones, 60% to 85% of them singletons. For this clone: Antigen specificity is unknown.

Sequences were obtained from PBMCs. The source is a male donor in good health and CMV-seropositive.

CDR3 in DNA: TGCAGTGCTTCGGGTGATCAGCCCCAGCATTTT. It codes for CSASGDQPQHF. The chain links TRBV20-1 to TRBJ1-5; D gene uncertain. This CDR3 has 11 residues. Germline V lookup: CDR1 DFQATT, CDR2 SNEGSKA (reference sequence). The germline V and J ends were trimmed by 5 bases and 5 bases, with 7 bases remaining between them.